The 8 T cell receptor beta chains given below trace back to one sample, sequenced in a study of shared clonotypes between healthy human individuals. Only in-frame clones appear in the TCRdb table, and some are missing; sequencing was by immunoSEQ multiplex PCR. Of roughly 2.1 million clones listed, about 92% are singletons. CD45RO-negative, CCR7-selected cells formed the naive CD8 fraction, which excluded terminally differentiated effector memory CD45RA+ cells. The material sequenced was naive CD8+ T cells from PBMCs. These receptors all stem from a man between 18 and 29 years old in good health. Some clones in this sample may be carry-over from other donors' samples.

This clone showed up just once. The same CDR3 also results from other DNA sequences found in this sample. The rearrangement links TRBV27 to TRBJ2-7, with TRBD2 as a possible D gene (5 bases). CDR1 is MNHEY and CDR2 is SMNVEV in the germline V gene (reference sequence). Trimming removed 3 bases at V and 1 base at J, with 7 bases between. This CDR3 has 13 residues. The CDR3 DNA follows: TGTGCCAGCAGTTTTACTAGGTCCTACGAGCAGTACTTC. Translating it yields CASSFTRSYEQYF.

This clone was seen a single time. The V and J genes are TRBV6-1 and TRBJ1-5; maybe TRBD1 (5 bases). CDR3 length equals 14 residues. Per germline, CDR1 MNHNS and CDR2 SASEGT. Between the trimmed V and J ends, which lost 3 bases and 7 bases, there was a span of 13 bases. The CDR3 DNA reads as TGTGCCAGCAGTGAGGCCCCGTGGGGGCAGCCCCAGCATTTT. Residues: CASSEAPWGQPQHF.

V gene TRBV7-2 combines with J gene TRBJ2-1; D remains ambiguous. In germline, CDR1 is SGHTA, CDR2 FQGNSA. CDR3 size: 13 residues. Trimming removed 4 bases from V and 5 bases from J, with 9 bases in between. Here the CDR3 reads CASSSTPNNEQFF. In nucleotides, the CDR3 is TGTGCCAGCAGCTCCACCCCTAACAATGAGCAGTTCTTC.

This clone showed up just a few times. The chain employs TRBV7-2 and TRBJ1-1; D gene uncertain. V was clipped by 9 bases and J by 0 bases, with 8 bases between them. Germline V gene data show CDR1 as SGHTA and CDR2 as FQGNSA. The CDR3 spans 12 residues. The CDR3 loop reads CARLALNTEAFF. For the CDR3, the DNA is TGTGCCAGACTTGCTCTGAACACTGAAGCTTTCTTT. Full variable domain (missing parts from reference TRBV7-2 and TRBJ1-1): GAGVSQSPSNKVTEKGKDVELRCDPISGHTALYWYRQSLGQGLEFLIYFQGNSAPDKSGLPSDRFSAERTGGSVSTLTIQRTQQEDSAVYLCARLALNTEAFFGQGTRLTVV.

This clone was observed a handful of times. The CDR3 does not close with the conserved phenylalanine or tryptophan, likely indicating a read error. No DNA is shown, since the ends of the CDR3 on it are uncertain; the CDR3 is the one TCRdb lists. The chain couples TRBV5-8 to TRBJ1-4. Germline CDR1 SGHTS, CDR2 YDEGEE. The CDR3 numbers 8 amino acids, ends counted. The CDR3 sequence: CASSPTPS.

This clone has a handful of counts. The gene calls are TRBV27 and TRBJ1-1; D gene unclear. V shed 6 bases and J shed 6 bases, with 11 bases lying between them. Germline CDR1 reads MNHEY; CDR2 reads SMNVEV (reference sequence). The CDR3 spans 12 residues. As DNA, the CDR3 is TGTGCCAGCAGAACGCCGGGATCTGAAGCTTTCTTT. Protein product: CASRTPGSEAFF.

V usage is TRBV11-1 and J usage is TRBJ2-3; 13 bases fit TRBD2. Germline V gene lookup returns CDR1 SGHAT and CDR2 FQDESV (reference sequence). The CDR3 is 18 amino acids. V shed 4 bases and J 2 bases; nucleotides not matched to a gene: 9. Written as DNA, the CDR3 is TGTGCCAGCAGCTCACTAAAGGGACTAGCGGGAAACACAGATACGCAGTATTTT. This gives the protein CASSSLKGLAGNTDTQYF.

The chain links TRBV5-1 to TRBJ2-1; perhaps TRBD1 as D (5 bases). The CDR3 has 15 residues. Germline assignment: CDR1 SGHRS and CDR2 YFSETQ. Between the trimmed V and J ends, which lost 3 bases and 5 bases, there was a span of 15 bases. CDR3 bases: TGCGCCAGCAGCTCCAGTCGACAGATTAACAATGAGCAGTTCTTC. Translation: CASSSSRQINNEQFF. The full variable domain, in which reference TRBV5-1 and TRBJ2-1 provide the parts outside the CDR3, is KAGVTQTPRYLIKTRGQQVTLSCSPISGHRSVSWYQQTPGQGLQFLFEYFSETQRNKGNFPGRFSGRQFSNSRSEMNVSTLELGDSALYLCASSSSRQINNEQFFGPGTRLTVL.